The rows below give T cell receptor beta chains drawn from one sample of a study of T cell responses to AZD1222 COVID-19 vaccine. TCRdb keeps only in-frame clones here, not all; method: immunoSEQ multiplex PCR. The repertoire holds some 130,000 clones, with 93% as singletons. The source material was peripheral blood, sampled on day 0 of AZD1222 vaccination. These receptors originate from an adult in good health. The CDR3 runs from the conserved cysteine through the conserved F or W. The D gene is left open where the match is weak. Clone sizes are given selectively: once, few, many, or a class where the clone is expanded.

>-|TRBV25-1|TRBJ1-2|once
CASSEGLNYGYTF
TGTGCCAGCAGTGAAGGTTTGAACTATGGCTACACCTTC
>TRBD1|TRBV2|TRBJ1-6|-
CASTRDRGQNSPLHF
TGTGCCAGCACTCGGGACAGGGGGCAAAATTCACCCCTCCACTTT
>-|TRBV5-4|TRBJ1-3|-
CASSLGGPGNTIYF
TGTGCCAGCAGCTTGGGAGGGCCCGGAAACACCATATATTTT
>-|TRBV10-3|TRBJ2-2|few
CAISKWAGRDPGELFF
TGTGCCATCAGCAAGTGGGCGGGTCGGGATCCCGGGGAGCTGTTTTTT
>-|TRBV11-2|TRBJ1-1|once
CASSKDSLNTEAFF
TGTGCCAGCAGTAAGGACAGTTTGAACACTGAAGCTTTCTTT
>-|TRBV12-3/TRBV12-4|TRBJ1-2|-
CASSLVAAVGYTF
TGTGCCAGCAGTTTAGTGGCAGCTGTAGGCTACACCTTC
>TRBD1|TRBV11-3|TRBJ2-2|-
CASSSGQGNTGELFF
TGTGCCAGCAGCTCCGGACAGGGGAACACCGGGGAGCTGTTTTTT
>-|TRBV27|TRBJ1-4|-
CASSFGPREKLFF
TGTGCCAGCAGCTTTGGGCCCAGGGAAAAACTGTTTTTT
>TRBD2|TRBV10-1|TRBJ2-1|many
CASSRGGLAGNPYNEQFF
TGCGCCAGCAGCAGGGGTGGATTAGCGGGAAATCCCTACAATGAGCAGTTCTTC
>-|TRBV9|TRBJ1-1|-
CASSETRAMGNTEAFF
TGTGCCAGCAGCGAGACCCGAGCGATGGGGAACACTGAAGCTTTCTTT
>-|TRBV28|TRBJ1-5|-
CASITRGRLNQPQHF
TGTGCCAGCATCACCCGGGGGCGATTGAATCAGCCCCAGCATTTT
>-|TRBV11-2|TRBJ2-7|-
CASSLDLGDSTYEQYF
TGTGCCAGCAGCTTAGATCTTGGGGACTCAACCTACGAGCAGTACTTC
>-|TRBV19|TRBJ1-1|-
CASSIPRTRGGTEAFF
TGTGCCAGTAGTATACCCCGGACCAGAGGGGGCACTGAAGCTTTCTTT
>TRBD1|TRBV7-9|TRBJ1-2|once
CASSLRDRDGYTF
TGTGCCAGCAGCTTACGGGACAGGGATGGCTACACCTTC
>TRBD1|TRBV5-4|TRBJ1-1|-
CASSWTGGSEAFF
TGTGCCAGCAGCTGGACAGGGGGCAGTGAAGCTTTCTTT
>TRBD2|TRBV7-9|TRBJ2-5|-
CASSSHRLAGGQETQYF
TGTGCCAGCAGCTCGCACCGACTAGCGGGAGGCCAAGAGACCCAGTACTTC
>TRBD2|TRBV28|TRBJ2-7|-
CASSFSGRGYEQYF
TGTGCCAGCAGCTTTAGCGGGAGGGGCTACGAGCAGTACTTC
>-|TRBV2|TRBJ1-3|-
CASSLRTPSSGNTIYF
TGTGCCAGCAGCCTACGGACCCCCAGCTCTGGAAACACCATATATTTT
>-|TRBV9|TRBJ2-7|-
CASSVAPTARYEQYF
TGTGCCAGCAGCGTAGCCCCAACGGCGAGGTACGAGCAGTACTTC
>TRBD2|TRBV11-1|TRBJ2-1|-
CASSSTTSGLYNEQFF
TGTGCCAGCAGCTCAACGACTAGCGGCTTGTACAATGAGCAGTTCTTC
>-|TRBV6-5|TRBJ1-5|-
CASSYGGNQPQHF
TGTGCCAGCAGTTACGGGGGCAATCAGCCCCAGCATTTT
>-|TRBV7-9|TRBJ1-2|-
CASSTQENYGYTF
TGTGCCAGCAGCACACAGGAAAACTATGGCTACACCTTC
>-|TRBV25-1|TRBJ1-5|once
CASSEWAGNQPQHF
TGTGCCAGCAGTGAATGGGCAGGTAATCAGCCCCAGCATTTT
>-|TRBV7-3|TRBJ2-3|-
CASSFSSRDTQYF
TGTGCCAGCAGCTTTTCCAGCCGCGATACGCAGTATTTT
>-|TRBV19|TRBJ1-5|-
CASSRQSHSNQPQHF
TGTGCCAGTAGTAGACAGTCGCATAGCAATCAGCCCCAGCATTTT
>-|TRBV5-1|TRBJ1-2|-
CASSRRGEDGYTF
TGCGCCAGCAGCCGGCGCGGGGAGGATGGCTACACCTTC
>-|TRBV19|TRBJ1-1|-
CASSTLDEAFF
TGTGCCAGTAGTACCCTAGACGAAGCTTTCTTT